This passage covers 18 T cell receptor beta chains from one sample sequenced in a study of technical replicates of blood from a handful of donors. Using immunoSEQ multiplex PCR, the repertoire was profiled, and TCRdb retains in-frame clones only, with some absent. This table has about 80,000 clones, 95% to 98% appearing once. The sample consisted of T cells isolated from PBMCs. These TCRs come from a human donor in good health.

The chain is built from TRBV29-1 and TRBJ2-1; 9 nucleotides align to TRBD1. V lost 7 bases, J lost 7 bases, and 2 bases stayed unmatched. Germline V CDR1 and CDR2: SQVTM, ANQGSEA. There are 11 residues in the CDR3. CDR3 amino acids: CSAGTGNEQFF. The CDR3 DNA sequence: TGCAGCGCCGGGACAGGGAATGAGCAGTTCTTC.

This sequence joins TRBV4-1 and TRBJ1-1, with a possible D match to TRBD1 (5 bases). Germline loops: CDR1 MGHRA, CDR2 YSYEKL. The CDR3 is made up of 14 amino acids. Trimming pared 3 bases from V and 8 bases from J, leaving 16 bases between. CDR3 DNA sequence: TGCGCCAGCAGCCATCTTCGGGGGGGAGGGGAAGCTTTCTTT. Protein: CASSHLRGGGEAFF.

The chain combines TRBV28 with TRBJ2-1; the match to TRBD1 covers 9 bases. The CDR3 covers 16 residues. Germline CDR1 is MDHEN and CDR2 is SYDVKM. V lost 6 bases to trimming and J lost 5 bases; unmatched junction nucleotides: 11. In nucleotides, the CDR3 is TGTGCCAGCAGCCCTGGGGACGGACAGGGGAACAATGAGCAGTTCTTC. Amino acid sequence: CASSPGDGQGNNEQFF. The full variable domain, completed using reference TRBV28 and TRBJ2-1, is DVKVTQSSRYLVKRTGEKVFLECVQDMDHENMFWYRQDPGLGLRLIYFSYDVKMKEKGDIPEGYSVSREKKERFSLILESASTNQTSMYLCASSPGDGQGNNEQFFGPGTRLTVL.

CDR3 sequence reads: CASSVYGQETQYF. The CDR3 coding sequence is TGCGCCAGCAGCGTATACGGCCAAGAGACCCAGTACTTC. This chain connects TRBV5-1 to TRBJ2-5; no firm D call. The CDR3 is 13 residues long. Trimming removed 4 bases at V and 1 base at J, with 8 bases between. From germline, CDR1 is SGHRS and CDR2 YFSETQ. The full variable domain, its missing parts supplied by reference TRBV5-1 and TRBJ2-5, is KAGVTQTPRYLIKTRGQQVTLSCSPISGHRSVSWYQQTPGQGLQFLFEYFSETQRNKGNFPGRFSGRQFSNSRSEMNVSTLELGDSALYLCASSVYGQETQYFGPGTRLLVL.

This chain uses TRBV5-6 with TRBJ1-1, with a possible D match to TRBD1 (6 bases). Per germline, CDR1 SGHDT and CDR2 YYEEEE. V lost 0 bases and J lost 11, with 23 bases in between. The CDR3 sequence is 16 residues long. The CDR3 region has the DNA TGTGCCAGCAGCTTGGGTCAGGGGCTCAAAGTCCGGAACGCTTTCTTT. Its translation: CASSLGQGLKVRNAFF.

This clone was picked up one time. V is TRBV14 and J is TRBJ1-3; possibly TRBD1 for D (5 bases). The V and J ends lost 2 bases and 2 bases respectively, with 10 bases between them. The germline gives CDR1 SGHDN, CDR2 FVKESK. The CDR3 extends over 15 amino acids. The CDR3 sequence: CASSQTDSAGNTIYF. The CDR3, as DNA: TGTGCCAGCAGCCAAACTGACAGCGCTGGAAACACCATATATTTT.

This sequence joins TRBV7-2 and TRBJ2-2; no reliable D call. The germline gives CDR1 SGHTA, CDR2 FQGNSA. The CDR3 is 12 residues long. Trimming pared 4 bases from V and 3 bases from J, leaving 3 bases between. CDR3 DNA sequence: TGTGCCAGCAGCTACTACACCGGGGAGCTGTTTTTT. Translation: CASSYYTGELFF.

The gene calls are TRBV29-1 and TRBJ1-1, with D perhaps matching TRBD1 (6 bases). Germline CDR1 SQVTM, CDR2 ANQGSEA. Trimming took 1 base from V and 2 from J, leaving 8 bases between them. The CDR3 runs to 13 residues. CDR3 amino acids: CSVEGTVNTEAFF. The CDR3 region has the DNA TGCAGCGTTGAAGGGACAGTTAACACTGAAGCTTTCTTT.

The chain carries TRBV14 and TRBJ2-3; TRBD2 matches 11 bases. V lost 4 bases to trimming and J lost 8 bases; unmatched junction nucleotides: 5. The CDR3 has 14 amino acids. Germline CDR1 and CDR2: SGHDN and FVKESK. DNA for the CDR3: TGTGCCAGCAGCCTAGCGGGGGGGCCGGGTACGCAGTATTTT. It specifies CASSLAGGPGTQYF.

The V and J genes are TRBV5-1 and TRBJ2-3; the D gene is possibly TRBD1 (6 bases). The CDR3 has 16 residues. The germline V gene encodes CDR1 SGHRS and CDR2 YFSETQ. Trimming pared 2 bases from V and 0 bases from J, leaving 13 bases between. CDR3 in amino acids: CASSLTGQSSTDTQYF. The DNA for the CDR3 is TGCGCCAGCAGCTTAACAGGACAGTCTAGCACAGATACGCAGTATTTT.

The CDR3 region has the DNA TGTGCCAGCAGCTACCAGGGCAGAAAACTGTTTTTT. Its translation: CASSYQGRKLFF. The chain joins TRBV7-9 to TRBJ1-4; weak D call: TRBD1 (5 bases). CDR1 and CDR2 (germline): SEHNR, FQNEAQ (reference sequence). The CDR3 sequence is 12 residues long. Trimming removed 4 bases from V and 10 bases from J, with 10 bases in between.

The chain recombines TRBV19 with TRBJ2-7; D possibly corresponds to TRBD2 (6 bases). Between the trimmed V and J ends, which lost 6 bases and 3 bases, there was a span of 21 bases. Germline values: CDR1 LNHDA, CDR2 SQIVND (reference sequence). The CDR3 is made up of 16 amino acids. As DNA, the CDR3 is TGTGCCAGTAGCCCAGGTCGACGCGGGGCAGTCTACGAGCAGTACTTC. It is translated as CASSPGRRGAVYEQYF.

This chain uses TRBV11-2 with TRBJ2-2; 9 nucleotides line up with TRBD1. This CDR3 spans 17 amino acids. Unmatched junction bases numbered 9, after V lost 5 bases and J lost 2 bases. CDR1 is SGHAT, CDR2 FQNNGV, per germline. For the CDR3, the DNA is TGTGCCAGCAGCCCGATTACAGGGGGCAAAAACACCGGGGAGCTGTTTTTT. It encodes CASSPITGGKNTGELFF.

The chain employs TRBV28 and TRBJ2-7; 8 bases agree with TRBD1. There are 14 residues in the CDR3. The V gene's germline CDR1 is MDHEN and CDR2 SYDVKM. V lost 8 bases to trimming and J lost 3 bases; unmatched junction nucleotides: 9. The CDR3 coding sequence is TGTGCCAGCTTAACCGGGACAGGCCACTACGAGCAGTACTTC. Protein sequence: CASLTGTGHYEQYF.

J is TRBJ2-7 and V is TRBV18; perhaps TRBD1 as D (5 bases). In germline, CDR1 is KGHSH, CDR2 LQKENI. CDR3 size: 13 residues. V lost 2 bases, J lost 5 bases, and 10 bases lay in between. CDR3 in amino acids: CASSPLGADEQYF. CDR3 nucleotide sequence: TGTGCCAGCTCACCATTAGGGGCTGACGAGCAGTACTTC.

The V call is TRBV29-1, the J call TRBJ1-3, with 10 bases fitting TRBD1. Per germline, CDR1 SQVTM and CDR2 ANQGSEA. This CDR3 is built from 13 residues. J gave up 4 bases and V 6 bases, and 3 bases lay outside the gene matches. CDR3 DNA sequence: TGCAGCGTACGGGACAGGGGAGGAAACACCATATATTTT. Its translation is CSVRDRGGNTIYF.

In DNA, the CDR3 is TGCGCCAGCAGCGTAACAGGGGGCCCCTACAATGAGCAGTTCTTC. It encodes CASSVTGGPYNEQFF. The gene calls are TRBV5-1 and TRBJ2-1, with 9 positions matching TRBD1. CDR3 size: 15 residues. The germline CDR1 and CDR2 sequences are SGHRS and YFSETQ. V lost 4 bases, J lost 2 bases, and 4 bases stayed unmatched.

This CDR3 reads CASTPTGPSGYTF. In DNA, the CDR3 is TGTGCCAGTACTCCGACAGGCCCTTCTGGCTACACCTTC. The chain combines TRBV19 with TRBJ1-2; weak D call: TRBD1 (6 bases). This CDR3 has 13 amino acids. CDR1 and CDR2 from the germline V gene are LNHDA and SQIVND (reference sequence). Trimming left V 7 bases short and J 7 bases short, with 16 bases between.